The rows below give T cell receptor beta chains drawn from one sample of a study of identical twins. TCRdb reanalysed the 5' RACE reads using MiXCR and keeps one entry per CDR3 protein. The sample has 1.5 million to 2 million distinct CDR3 sequences, 25% to 35% seen once. Material: cord blood. These receptors all stem from a newborn girl in good health. CDR3s include the opening cysteine and the closing phenylalanine or tryptophan. A D gene is named only where the DNA matches it firmly. Where a row states a size, it is once, few, many or the class of an expanded clone; other rows omit it.

D | J | size | V | DNA | CDR3
- | TRBJ2-7 | - | TRBV13 | TGTGCCAGCAGCCCGGCGGCGGGGTACTCCTACGAGCAGTACTTC | CASSPAAGYSYEQYF
- | TRBJ2-4 | - | TRBV4-1 | TGCGCCAGCAGCCAACCCCGCGATAGCCTAGCCAAAAACATTCAGTACTTC | CASSQPRDSLAKNIQYF
- | TRBJ2-1 | - | TRBV12-3/TRBV12-4 | TGTGCCAGCACCGTCTTGGCGGCCTACAATGAGCAGTTCTTC | CASTVLAAYNEQFF
- | TRBJ1-1 | - | TRBV28 | TGTGCCAGCACCTCTGGTCCTGAAGCTTTCTTT | CASTSGPEAFF
- | TRBJ2-7 | few | TRBV5-6 | TGTGCCAGCAGCTGGAACCGGGACGCCTACGAGCAGTACTTC | CASSWNRDAYEQYF
- | TRBJ2-2 | few | TRBV15 | TGTGCCACCAGCAGCGCGAACACCGGGGAGCTGTTTTTT | CATSSANTGELFF
- | TRBJ1-2 | - | TRBV12-3/TRBV12-4 | TGTGCCAGCAGTTTTAGATCGACACTAGAAGGCTATGGCTACACCTTC | CASSFRSTLEGYGYTF
TRBD1 | TRBJ1-2 | few | TRBV9 | TGTGCCAGCAGCGGAACCGACAGGGGGCGGTCCTATGGCTACACCTTC | CASSGTDRGRSYGYTF
- | TRBJ2-5 | few | TRBV6-6 | TGTGCCAGCAGTTACTCGATATCGGGGGCCGAGACCCAGTACTTC | CASSYSISGAETQYF
- | TRBJ2-5 | - | TRBV7-2 | TGTGCCAGCAGCTCGCGCAGGGGATTCCAAGAGACCCAGTACTTC | CASSSRRGFQETQYF
- | TRBJ2-7 | - | TRBV20-1 | TGCAGTGCTAGAGATAAGTGGGACGAGCAGTACTTC | CSARDKWDEQYF
- | TRBJ2-7 | few | TRBV2 | TGTGCCAGCAGTGAAGGTTGGACATTTTCCTACGAGCAGTACTTC | CASSEGWTFSYEQYF
- | TRBJ2-3 | many | TRBV25-1 | TGTGCCAGCAGTGCACCCGTCAGCACAGATACGCAGTATTTT | CASSAPVSTDTQYF
TRBD1 | TRBJ2-1 | - | TRBV24-1 | TGTGCCACCAGTGATCCCGAACAGGGGGCGGACAATGAGCAGTTCTTC | CATSDPEQGADNEQFF
- | TRBJ2-7 | many | TRBV15 | TGTGCCACCAGCAGAGATCGCTCCTACGAGCAGTACTTC | CATSRDRSYEQYF
- | TRBJ1-1 | - | TRBV7-9 | TGTGCCAGCAGCCCCCTGGCGGGAAGGACTGAAGCTTTCTTT | CASSPLAGRTEAFF
- | TRBJ2-3 | - | TRBV20-1 | TGCAGTGCTAGAGATACCCGGCGGGGGCCAGATACGCAGTATTTT | CSARDTRRGPDTQYF
- | TRBJ2-7 | - | TRBV5-1 | TGCGCCAGCAGCTTGGACTCTGCGGGCGAGCAGTACTTC | CASSLDSAGEQYF
- | TRBJ1-2 | many | TRBV5-1 | TGCGCCAGCAGCTTGGATCCAGTTACTAACTATGGCTACACCTTC | CASSLDPVTNYGYTF
- | TRBJ2-1 | - | TRBV11-2 | TGTGCCAGCAGCTCCGGGGAAATCTCCTACAATGAGCAGTTCTTC | CASSSGEISYNEQFF